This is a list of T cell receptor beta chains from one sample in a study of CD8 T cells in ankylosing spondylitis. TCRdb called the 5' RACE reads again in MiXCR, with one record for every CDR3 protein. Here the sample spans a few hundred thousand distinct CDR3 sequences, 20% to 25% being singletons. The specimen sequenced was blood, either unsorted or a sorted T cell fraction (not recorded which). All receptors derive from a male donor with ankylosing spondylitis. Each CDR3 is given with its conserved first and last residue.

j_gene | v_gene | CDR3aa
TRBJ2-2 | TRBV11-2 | CASSTGLAGASRTGELFF
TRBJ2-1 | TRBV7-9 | CASSFGAGGNEQFF
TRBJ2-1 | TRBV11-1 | CASSEGLSGIGNEQFF
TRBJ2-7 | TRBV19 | CASSIDRKYEQYF
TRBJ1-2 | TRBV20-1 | CSARDQGSLAGYTF
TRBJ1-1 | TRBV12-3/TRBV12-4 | CASSLGGVTEAFF
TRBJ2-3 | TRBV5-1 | CASFFSDFSTDTQYF
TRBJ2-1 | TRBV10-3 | CAISESGSGSGSYNEQFF
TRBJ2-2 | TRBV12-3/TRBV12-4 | CASSRQLGSTGELFF
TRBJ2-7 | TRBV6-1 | CASSPVQGTFYEQYF
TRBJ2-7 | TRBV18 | CASSPGFAGRFGEQYF
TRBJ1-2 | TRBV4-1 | CASSQGQGEIYGYTF
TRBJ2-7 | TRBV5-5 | CASSLLTARRGEQYF
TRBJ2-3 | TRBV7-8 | CASRTTSGQGTDTQYF
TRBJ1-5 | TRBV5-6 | CASSQGAGLFSQPQHF
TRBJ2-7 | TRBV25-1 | CASRNRVTPYEQYF
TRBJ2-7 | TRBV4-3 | CASSQNRGGYEQYF
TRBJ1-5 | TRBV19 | CASSALGTTQPQHF
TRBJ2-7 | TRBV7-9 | CASRRWTRWDEQYF
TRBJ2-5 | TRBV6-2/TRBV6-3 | CASRTAALQETQYF
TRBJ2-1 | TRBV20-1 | CSARTTSGRALDEQFF
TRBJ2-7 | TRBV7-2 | CASSVRTSGTYEQYF
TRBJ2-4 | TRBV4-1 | CASSQELTGQGLGDIQYF
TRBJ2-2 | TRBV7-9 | CASSWTGSYAGELFF
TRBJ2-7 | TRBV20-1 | CSARGTSGRAFLYEQYF
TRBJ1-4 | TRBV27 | CASSPGTGGTTNEKLFF
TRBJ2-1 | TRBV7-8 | CASSLRRELWGNEQFF
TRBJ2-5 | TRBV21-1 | CASSKVGQGRETQYF
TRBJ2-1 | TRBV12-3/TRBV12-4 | CASSRTSGTWNEQFF
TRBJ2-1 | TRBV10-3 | CAISAREGSSYNEQFF
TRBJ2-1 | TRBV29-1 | CSVERAGGGYSYNEQFF
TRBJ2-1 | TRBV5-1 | CASSLDRVGSYNEQFF
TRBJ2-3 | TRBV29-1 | CSVDLHQGNTQYF
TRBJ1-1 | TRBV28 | CASSLPTGLNTEAFF
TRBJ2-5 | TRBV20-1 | CSASPWGEGETQYF
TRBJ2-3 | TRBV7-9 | CASSLVVNTQYF
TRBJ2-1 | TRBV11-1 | CASSLAGLGPHRYNEQFF
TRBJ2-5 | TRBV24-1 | CATSDLHERVPSETQYF
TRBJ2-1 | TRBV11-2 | CASSLGTRSNEQFF
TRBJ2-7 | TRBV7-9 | CASSLGGQVGEQYF
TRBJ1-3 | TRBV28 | CASSLGRRGTGNTIYF
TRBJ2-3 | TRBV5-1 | CASSPGTFTDTQYF
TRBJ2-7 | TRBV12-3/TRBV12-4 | CASSRRSSREDEQYF
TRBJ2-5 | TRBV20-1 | CSAHGLDQETQYF
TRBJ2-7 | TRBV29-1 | CSAGTLSYEQYF
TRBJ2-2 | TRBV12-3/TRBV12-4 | CATGQGARTGELFF
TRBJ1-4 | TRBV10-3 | CAISGIGSGDEKLFF
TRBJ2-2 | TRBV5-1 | CASSLVAGLNTGELFF
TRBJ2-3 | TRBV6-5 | CASSYLQITATDTQYF
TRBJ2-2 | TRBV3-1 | CASSYDAGGIGELFF
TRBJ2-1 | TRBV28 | CASSWVSRNEQFF
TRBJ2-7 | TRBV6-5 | CASSSRTSTSEQYF
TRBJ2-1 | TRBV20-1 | CSAILSVDSYNEQFF
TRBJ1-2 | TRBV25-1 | CASTMDRSRGYTF
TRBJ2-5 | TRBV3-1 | CASSQPRGQETQYF
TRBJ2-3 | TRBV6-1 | CASSRAGFTDTQYF
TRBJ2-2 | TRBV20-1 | CSAMNPTQFANTGELFF